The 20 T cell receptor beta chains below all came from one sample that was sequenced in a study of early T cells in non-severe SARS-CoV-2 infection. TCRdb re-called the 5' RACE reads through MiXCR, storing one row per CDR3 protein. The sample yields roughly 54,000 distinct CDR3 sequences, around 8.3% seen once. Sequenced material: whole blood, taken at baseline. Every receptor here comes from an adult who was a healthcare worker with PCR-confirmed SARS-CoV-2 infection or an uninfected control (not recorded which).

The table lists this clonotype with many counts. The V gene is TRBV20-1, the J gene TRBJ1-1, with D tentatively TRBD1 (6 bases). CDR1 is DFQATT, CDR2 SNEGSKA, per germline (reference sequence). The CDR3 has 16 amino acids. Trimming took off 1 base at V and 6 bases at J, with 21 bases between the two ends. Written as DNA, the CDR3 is TGCAGTGCTAGAGCGCAGGGGAAGGAAGTATTCGCTGAAGCTTTCTTT. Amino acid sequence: CSARAQGKEVFAEAFF.

Here the CDR3 DNA reads TGCGCCAGCAGCCAGGTGTTACAGATGAACACTGAAGCTTTCTTT. It specifies CASSQVLQMNTEAFF. This chain uses TRBV4-1 with TRBJ1-1; D is ambiguous. Germline V CDR1 and CDR2: MGHRA, YSYEKL. The CDR3 runs 15 residues. Trimming stripped 3 bases from V and 0 bases from J, with 11 bases between.

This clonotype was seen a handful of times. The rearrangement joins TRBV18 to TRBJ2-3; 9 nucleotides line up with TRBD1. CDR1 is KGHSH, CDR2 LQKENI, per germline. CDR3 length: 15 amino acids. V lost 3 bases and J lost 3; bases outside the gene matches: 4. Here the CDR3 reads CASSPGTGLTDTQYF. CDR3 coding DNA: TGTGCCAGCTCACCGGGGACAGGGCTAACAGATACGCAGTATTTT.

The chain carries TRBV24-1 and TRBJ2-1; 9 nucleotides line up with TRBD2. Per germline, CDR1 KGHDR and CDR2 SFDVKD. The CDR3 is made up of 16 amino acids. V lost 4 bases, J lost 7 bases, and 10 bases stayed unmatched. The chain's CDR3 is CATSDALAGDLNEQFF. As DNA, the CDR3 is TGTGCCACCAGTGACGCTTTAGCGGGAGACCTGAATGAGCAGTTCTTC.

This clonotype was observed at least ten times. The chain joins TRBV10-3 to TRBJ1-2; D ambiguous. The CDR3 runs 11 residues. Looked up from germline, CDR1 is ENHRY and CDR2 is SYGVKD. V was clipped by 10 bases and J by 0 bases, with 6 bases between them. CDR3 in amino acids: CATQANYGYTF. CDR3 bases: TGTGCCACCCAGGCTAACTATGGCTACACCTTC.

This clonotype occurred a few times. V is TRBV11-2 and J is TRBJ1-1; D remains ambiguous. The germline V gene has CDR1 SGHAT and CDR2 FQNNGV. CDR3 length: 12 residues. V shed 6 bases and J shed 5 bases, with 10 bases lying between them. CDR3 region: CASRSLGTEAFF. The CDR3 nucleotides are TGTGCCAGCAGGTCACTCGGGACTGAAGCTTTCTTT.

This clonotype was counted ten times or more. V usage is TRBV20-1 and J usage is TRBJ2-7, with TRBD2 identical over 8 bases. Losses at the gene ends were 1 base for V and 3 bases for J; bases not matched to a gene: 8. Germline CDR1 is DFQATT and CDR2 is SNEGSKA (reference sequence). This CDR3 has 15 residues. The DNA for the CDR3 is TGCAGTGCTAGAGGGGAAGCGGGAGATTTCTACGAGCAGTACTTC. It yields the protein CSARGEAGDFYEQYF.

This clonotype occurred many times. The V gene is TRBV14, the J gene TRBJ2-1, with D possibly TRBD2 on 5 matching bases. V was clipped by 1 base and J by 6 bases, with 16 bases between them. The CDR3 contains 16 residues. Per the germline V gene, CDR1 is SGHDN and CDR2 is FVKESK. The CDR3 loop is CASSQGASYSLNEQFF. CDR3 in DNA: TGTGCCAGCAGCCAAGGGGCTAGCTACTCACTCAATGAGCAGTTCTTC.

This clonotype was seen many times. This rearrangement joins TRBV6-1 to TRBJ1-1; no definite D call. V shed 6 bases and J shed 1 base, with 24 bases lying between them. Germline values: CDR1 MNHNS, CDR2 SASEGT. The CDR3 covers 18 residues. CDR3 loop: CASSPTLTWGGKNTEAFF. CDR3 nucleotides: TGTGCCAGCAGCCCCACCCTGACATGGGGAGGAAAGAACACTGAAGCTTTCTTT.

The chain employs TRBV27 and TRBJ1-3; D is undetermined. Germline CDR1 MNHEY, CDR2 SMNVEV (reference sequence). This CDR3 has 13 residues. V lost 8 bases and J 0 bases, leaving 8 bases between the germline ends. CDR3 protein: CASALNSGNTIYF. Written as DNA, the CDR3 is TGTGCCAGCGCGCTAAACTCTGGAAACACCATATATTTT.

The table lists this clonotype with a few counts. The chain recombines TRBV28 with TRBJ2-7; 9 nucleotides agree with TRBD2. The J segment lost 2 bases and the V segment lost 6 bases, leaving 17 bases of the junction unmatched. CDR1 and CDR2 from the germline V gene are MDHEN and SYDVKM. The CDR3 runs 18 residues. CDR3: CASSTSLISGRATYEQYF. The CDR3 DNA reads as TGTGCCAGCAGCACCTCGCTCATTAGCGGGAGAGCGACCTACGAGCAGTACTTC. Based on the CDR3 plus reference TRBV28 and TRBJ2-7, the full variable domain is DVKVTQSSRYLVKRTGEKVFLECVQDMDHENMFWYRQDPGLGLRLIYFSYDVKMKEKGDIPEGYSVSREKKERFSLILESASTNQTSMYLCASSTSLISGRATYEQYFGPGTRLTVT.

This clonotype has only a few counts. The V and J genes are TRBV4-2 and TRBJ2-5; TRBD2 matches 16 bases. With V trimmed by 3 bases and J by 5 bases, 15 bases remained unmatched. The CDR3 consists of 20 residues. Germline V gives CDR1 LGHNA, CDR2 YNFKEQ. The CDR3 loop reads CASSHPADPGTSGRAETQYF. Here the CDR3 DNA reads TGTGCCAGCAGCCACCCAGCTGACCCAGGGACTAGCGGGAGGGCGGAGACCCAGTACTTC.

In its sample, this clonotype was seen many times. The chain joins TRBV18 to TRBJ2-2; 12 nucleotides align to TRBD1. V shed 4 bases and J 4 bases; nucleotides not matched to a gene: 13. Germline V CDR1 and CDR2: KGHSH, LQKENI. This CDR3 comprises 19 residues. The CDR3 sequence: CASSLLRRDRGLGTGELFF. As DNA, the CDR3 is TGTGCCAGCTCACTACTCCGCCGGGACAGGGGGCTTGGCACCGGGGAGCTGTTTTTT.

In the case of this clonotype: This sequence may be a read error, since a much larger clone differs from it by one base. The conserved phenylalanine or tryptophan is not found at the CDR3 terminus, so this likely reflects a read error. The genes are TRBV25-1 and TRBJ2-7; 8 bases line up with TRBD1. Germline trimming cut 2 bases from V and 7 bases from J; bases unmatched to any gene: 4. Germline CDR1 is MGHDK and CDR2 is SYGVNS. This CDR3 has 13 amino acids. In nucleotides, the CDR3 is TGTGCCAGCAGTGAACAGGGGGCGGTTGAGCAGTACTAC. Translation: CASSEQGAVEQYY.

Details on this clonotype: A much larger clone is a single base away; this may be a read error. The CDR3 region is CASSLGIMDIEQFF. DNA for the CDR3: TGTGCCAGCAGCCTCGGGATAATGGACATTGAGCAGTTCTTC. V gene TRBV9 combines with J gene TRBJ2-1; either TRBD1 or TRBD2 may fit D (5 bases each). Germline-derived CDR1 and CDR2 are SGDLS and YYNGEE. Trimming removed 4 bases from V and 9 bases from J, with 17 bases in between. The CDR3 is 14 residues long.

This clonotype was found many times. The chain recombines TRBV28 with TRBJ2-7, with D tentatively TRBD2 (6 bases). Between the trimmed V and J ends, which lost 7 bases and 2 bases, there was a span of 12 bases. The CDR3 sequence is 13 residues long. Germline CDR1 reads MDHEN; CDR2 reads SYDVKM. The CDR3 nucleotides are TGTGCCAGCAAATTGGAGGGTCCCTACGAGCAGTACTTC. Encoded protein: CASKLEGPYEQYF.

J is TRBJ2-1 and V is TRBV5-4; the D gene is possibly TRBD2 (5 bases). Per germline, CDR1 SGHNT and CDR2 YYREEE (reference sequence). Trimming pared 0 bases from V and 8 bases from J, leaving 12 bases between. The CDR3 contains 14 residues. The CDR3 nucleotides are TGTGCCAGCAGCTTGGCTCCTAAGGGAGATGAGCAGTTCTTC. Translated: CASSLAPKGDEQFF.

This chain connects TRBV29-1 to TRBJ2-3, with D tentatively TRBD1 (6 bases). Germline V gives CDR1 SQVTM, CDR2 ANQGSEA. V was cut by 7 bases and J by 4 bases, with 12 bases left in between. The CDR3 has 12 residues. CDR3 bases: TGCAGCGCCCTTCCAGGGGCAGATACGCAGTATTTT. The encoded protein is CSALPGADTQYF.

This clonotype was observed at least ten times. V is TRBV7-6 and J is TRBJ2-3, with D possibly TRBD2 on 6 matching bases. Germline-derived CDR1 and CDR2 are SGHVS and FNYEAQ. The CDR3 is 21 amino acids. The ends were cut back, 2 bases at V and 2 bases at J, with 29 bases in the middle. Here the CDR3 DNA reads TGTGCCAGCAGCTTAACCTCAACCCGGGACTTCTCAGCCTCTTTCACAGATACGCAGTATTTT. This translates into CASSLTSTRDFSASFTDTQYF.

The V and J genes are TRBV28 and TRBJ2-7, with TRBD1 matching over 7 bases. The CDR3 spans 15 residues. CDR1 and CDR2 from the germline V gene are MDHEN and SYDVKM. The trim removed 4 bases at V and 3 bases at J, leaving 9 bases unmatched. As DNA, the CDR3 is TGTGCCAGCAGTTCTTTAGACAGGGTTGACTACGAGCAGTACTTC. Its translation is CASSSLDRVDYEQYF.